These 27 T cell receptor beta chains came from one sample sequenced in a study of control samples from healthy donors and cancer patients. Profiled with immunoSEQ multiplex PCR; TCRdb holds only in-frame clones, not every one. Found here are over 200,000 clones, roughly four fifths of them singletons; the top ten hold approximately 12%. The sample comprised PBMCs. The receptors originated from a woman aged 55-69 years with lung cancer.

About this clone: At the DNA level, this CDR3 is encoded by other sequences in the same sample as well. The chain links TRBV2 to TRBJ2-3; D gene uncertain. Per the germline V gene, CDR1 is SNHLY and CDR2 is FYNNEI. V lost 5 bases, J lost 3 bases, and 3 bases lay in between. This CDR3 has 11 residues. The CDR3 protein is CASSPTDTQYF. CDR3 bases: TGTGCCAGCAGTCCGACAGATACGCAGTATTTT.

The rearrangement links TRBV10-3 to TRBJ1-5; 8 nucleotides match TRBD1. CDR3 length: 13 amino acids. V lost 5 bases and J lost 7; bases outside the gene matches: 4. Germline lookup yields CDR1 ENHRY and CDR2 SYGVKD. The CDR3 here is CAISSGGRQPQHF. The CDR3 DNA follows: TGTGCCATCAGTTCAGGGGGCAGGCAGCCCCAGCATTTT.

This chain joins TRBV18 and TRBJ2-7; a possible D gene is TRBD2 (6 bases). Germline CDR1 reads KGHSH; CDR2 reads LQKENI. The CDR3 extends over 16 amino acids. V lost 5 bases, J lost 2 bases, and 19 bases lay in between. The CDR3 spells CASSARTGDKAYEQYF. Written as DNA, the CDR3 is TGTGCCAGCTCAGCTCGGACGGGAGATAAAGCCTACGAGCAGTACTTC.

V gene TRBV7-8 combines with J gene TRBJ1-5; 9 nucleotides agree with TRBD1. Germline V gene sequence: CDR1 SGHVS, CDR2 FQNEAQ. This CDR3 region has 16 residues. V gave up 0 bases and J gave up 2 bases; unmatched junction bases: 2. In DNA form, the CDR3 reads TGTGCCAGCAGCTTAGCTCGGGACAGGGGCAATCAGCCCCAGCATTTT. This sequence encodes CASSLARDRGNQPQHF.

The gene calls are TRBV25-1 and TRBJ1-5; weak D call: TRBD1 (5 bases). The V and J ends lost 3 bases and 3 bases respectively, with 9 bases between them. The length of the CDR3 is 14 residues. CDR1 is MGHDK and CDR2 is SYGVNS in the germline V gene. CDR3 in DNA: TGTGCCAGCAGTGACCGACAGCTCAATCAGCCCCAGCATTTT. Amino acid sequence: CASSDRQLNQPQHF.

The chain employs TRBV19 and TRBJ2-5; D gene uncertain. Trimming cost V 4 bases and J 5 bases, with 11 bases left between them. In germline, CDR1 is LNHDA, CDR2 SQIVND (reference sequence). The CDR3 is 13 amino acids. CDR3 sequence reads: CASSRVREETQYF. The CDR3 coding sequence is TGTGCCAGTAGTAGAGTCCGCGAGGAGACCCAGTACTTC.

The chain carries TRBV16 and TRBJ2-5; TRBD1 agrees at 7 bases. The CDR3 covers 13 residues. With 7 bases clipped from V and 1 base from J, the junction kept 3 bases outside the gene matches. Germline CDR1 and CDR2: KGHSY and FQNENV. The CDR3 reads CASKGTVQETQYF. In DNA, the CDR3 is TGTGCCAGCAAGGGGACAGTCCAAGAGACCCAGTACTTC.

This clone was counted between two and nine times. The V gene is TRBV20-1, the J gene TRBJ1-1; no clear D. The CDR3 extends over 11 amino acids. The V end was cut by 3 bases, the J end by 3 bases, with 5 bases between. Looked up from germline, CDR1 is DFQATT and CDR2 is SNEGSKA (reference sequence). The CDR3 region has the DNA TGCAGTGCTAGTCCGGACACTGAAGCTTTCTTT. As protein: CSASPDTEAFF.

The rearrangement joins TRBV30 to TRBJ2-1, with D hard to call. The CDR3 totals 15 residues. V was pared by 1 base and J by 6 bases, with 16 bases between. CDR1 GTSNPN and CDR2 SVGIG come from the germline V gene (reference sequence). CDR3 in amino acids: CAWSGGSTISNEQFF. CDR3 DNA: TGTGCCTGGAGTGGAGGATCAACGATCTCCAATGAGCAGTTCTTC.

The chain couples TRBV24-1 to TRBJ2-2; the match to TRBD1 covers 12 bases. V lost 3 bases to trimming and J lost 7 bases; unmatched junction nucleotides: 11. The CDR3 loop spans 18 amino acids. Per germline, CDR1 KGHDR and CDR2 SFDVKD. The CDR3 coding sequence is TGTGCCACCAGTGATCGTCCGGGACAGGGGGCTATTGGCGGGGAGCTGTTTTTT. It yields the protein CATSDRPGQGAIGGELFF.

The V gene is TRBV7-8, the J gene TRBJ2-1; possibly TRBD2 for D (6 bases). The CDR3 totals 13 residues. The V gene's germline CDR1 is SGHVS and CDR2 FQNEAQ. V was shortened by 1 base and J by 12 bases, with 13 bases between the two germline ends. CDR3 nucleotides: TGTGCCAGCAGCTTAGGGGAGCGGGCGGGGCAGTTCTTC. Translating it yields CASSLGERAGQFF.

This rearrangement joins TRBV24-1 to TRBJ2-3; 7 nucleotides match TRBD1. CDR1 KGHDR and CDR2 SFDVKD come from the germline V gene. The V and J ends lost 10 bases and 3 bases, in that order; junction bases with no gene match: 6. This CDR3 spans 13 amino acids. The chain's CDR3 is CATGTAQTDTQYF. CDR3 nucleotides: TGTGCCACGGGGACAGCCCAGACAGATACGCAGTATTTT.

V and J are TRBV20-1 and TRBJ1-2; D ambiguous. This CDR3 spans 9 amino acids. Trimming stripped 3 bases from V and 6 bases from J, with 2 bases between. The germline V gene encodes CDR1 DFQATT and CDR2 SNEGSKA (reference sequence). CDR3 protein: CSASNGYTF. The CDR3 coding sequence is TGCAGTGCTAGCAATGGCTACACCTTC.

V and J are TRBV6-1 and TRBJ1-5, with 9 bases that match TRBD1. J was trimmed by 0 bases and V by 4 bases; bases with no gene match: 10. This CDR3 region has 18 residues. Looked up from germline, CDR1 is MNHNS and CDR2 is SASEGT. CDR3 residues: CASSGGQGLVYSNQPQHF. Written as DNA, the CDR3 is TGTGCCAGCAGTGGGGGACAGGGACTAGTTTATAGCAATCAGCCCCAGCATTTT.

This chain links TRBV6-1 with TRBJ1-2, with D unclear. Trimming shortened V by 2 bases and J by 3 bases, and 13 bases separated the two germline ends. Germline lookup yields CDR1 MNHNS and CDR2 SASEGT. The CDR3 is 15 amino acids. The DNA of the CDR3 is TGTGCCAGCAGTGAACTTTGGACTCCAGACTATGGCTACACCTTC. It translates to CASSELWTPDYGYTF.

The CDR3 sequence: CASSLYRGGGMNTEAFF. The CDR3 nucleotides read TGTGCCAGCAGCTTATACAGGGGTGGGGGGATGAACACTGAAGCTTTCTTT. This chain uses TRBV11-2 with TRBJ1-1, with 7 bases fitting TRBD1. With V trimmed by 2 bases and J by 0 bases, 9 bases remained unmatched. The germline V gene encodes CDR1 SGHAT and CDR2 FQNNGV. This CDR3 is 17 amino acids long.

This clone appeared a single time. The chain joins TRBV2 to TRBJ1-1; a weak D match, TRBD1 (5 bases). V lost 0 bases to trimming and J lost 5 bases, with 13 bases between them. CDR1 and CDR2 from the germline V gene are SNHLY and FYNNEI. The CDR3 totals 15 residues. The CDR3 reads CASSEAEGGVTEAFF. The DNA of the CDR3 is TGTGCCAGCAGTGAAGCCGAGGGAGGGGTTACTGAAGCTTTCTTT. The full variable domain, with the rest looked up from reference TRBV2 and TRBJ1-1, is EPEVTQTPSHQVTQMGQEVILRCVPISNHLYFYWYRQILGQKVEFLVSFYNNEISEKSEIFDDQFSVERPDGSNFTLKIRSTKLEDSAMYFCASSEAEGGVTEAFFGQGTRLTVV.

The chain is built from TRBV28 and TRBJ2-2; TRBD2 is a possible D gene (7 bases). From germline, CDR1 is MDHEN and CDR2 SYDVKM. This CDR3 has 18 amino acids. V dropped 8 bases and J dropped 0 bases, with 22 bases sitting between them. CDR3 in DNA: TGTGCCAGCGGACCCTTAGGGGGGGGCACTTCGAACACCGGGGAGCTGTTTTTT. Its protein is CASGPLGGGTSNTGELFF.

This clone was seen only a few times. The chain couples TRBV18 to TRBJ1-1; 7 bases are shared with TRBD1. The V gene end was trimmed by 3 bases and the J gene end by 5 bases; junction bases not matched to a gene: 9. The CDR3 has 15 amino acids. Germline V gene data show CDR1 as KGHSH and CDR2 as LQKENI. CDR3 bases: TGTGCCAGCTCACCCTCCCAAACAGGGGAGACTGAAGCTTTCTTT. This codes for CASSPSQTGETEAFF.

The chain links TRBV28 to TRBJ1-4; D call uncertain. V gave up 4 bases and J gave up 8 bases, with 8 bases separating them. Germline CDR1 is MDHEN and CDR2 is SYDVKM. This CDR3 spans 12 amino acids. CDR3: CASSSPEEKLFF. The CDR3, as DNA: TGTGCCAGCAGTTCCCCCGAAGAAAAACTGTTTTTT.

V gene TRBV7-3 combines with J gene TRBJ2-1; TRBD1 matches at 7 bases. Germline CDR1 reads SGHTA; CDR2 reads FQGTGA. The CDR3 loop spans 15 amino acids. Trimming removed 4 bases from V and 1 base from J; junction bases left unmatched: 4. Here the CDR3 DNA reads TGTGCCAGCAGCTCCAGACAGGGTTCCTACAATGAGCAGTTCTTC. This codes for CASSSRQGSYNEQFF.

The J gene is TRBJ2-3, the V gene TRBV5-1; TRBD2 aligns across 13 bases. The J segment lost 4 bases and the V segment lost 1 base, leaving 3 bases of the junction unmatched. The CDR3 is 16 amino acids. CDR1 is SGHRS, CDR2 YFSETQ, per germline. CDR3 DNA: TGCGCCAGCAGCTTGCGACTAGCGGGAGGAGCAGATACGCAGTATTTT. This sequence encodes CASSLRLAGGADTQYF.

J is TRBJ2-1 and V is TRBV6-1, with D unclear. The CDR3 is 12 amino acids. V lost 0 bases, J lost 13 bases, and 10 bases lay in between. CDR1 is MNHNS, CDR2 SASEGT, per germline. CDR3 sequence reads: CASSEARAVQFF. The CDR3 DNA is TGTGCCAGCAGTGAAGCACGAGCCGTACAGTTCTTC.

This chain connects TRBV2 to TRBJ1-6; the D is unclear. CDR3 length: 16 residues. V gave up 4 bases and J gave up 7 bases, with 17 bases separating them. Germline-derived CDR1 and CDR2 are SNHLY and FYNNEI. CDR3 bases: TGTGCCAGCAGTGCTTTGGGTACCTCACCGAATTCACCCCTCCACTTT. Translated, it gives CASSALGTSPNSPLHF.

This clone occurred a few times. The rearrangement links TRBV5-4 to TRBJ1-2; no firm D call. This CDR3 contains 13 residues. V gave up 2 bases and J gave up 8 bases, with 13 bases separating them. Germline V gene data show CDR1 as SGHNT and CDR2 as YYREEE (reference sequence). CDR3 loop: CASSFAEGRGYTF. DNA for the CDR3: TGTGCCAGCAGCTTCGCAGAAGGTCGGGGCTACACCTTC.

There are a few counts of this clone. The chain couples TRBV2 to TRBJ1-3, with D uncertain. Trimming removed 6 bases at V and 0 bases at J, with 12 bases between. Germline CDR1 and CDR2: SNHLY and FYNNEI. The CDR3 loop spans 15 amino acids. Here the CDR3 reads CASSTTDGSGNTIYF. The CDR3 DNA reads as TGTGCCAGCAGCACCACGGACGGCTCTGGAAACACCATATATTTT.

The CDR3 loop is CASSLSTGGAETQYF. CDR3 in DNA: TGTGCCAGCAGCTTAAGCACGGGGGGAGCTGAGACCCAGTACTTC. This chain links TRBV7-3 with TRBJ2-5, with 7 bases fitting TRBD2. This CDR3 has 15 residues. J gave up 5 bases and V 1 base, and 7 bases lay outside the gene matches. Germline CDR1 reads SGHTA; CDR2 reads FQGTGA.